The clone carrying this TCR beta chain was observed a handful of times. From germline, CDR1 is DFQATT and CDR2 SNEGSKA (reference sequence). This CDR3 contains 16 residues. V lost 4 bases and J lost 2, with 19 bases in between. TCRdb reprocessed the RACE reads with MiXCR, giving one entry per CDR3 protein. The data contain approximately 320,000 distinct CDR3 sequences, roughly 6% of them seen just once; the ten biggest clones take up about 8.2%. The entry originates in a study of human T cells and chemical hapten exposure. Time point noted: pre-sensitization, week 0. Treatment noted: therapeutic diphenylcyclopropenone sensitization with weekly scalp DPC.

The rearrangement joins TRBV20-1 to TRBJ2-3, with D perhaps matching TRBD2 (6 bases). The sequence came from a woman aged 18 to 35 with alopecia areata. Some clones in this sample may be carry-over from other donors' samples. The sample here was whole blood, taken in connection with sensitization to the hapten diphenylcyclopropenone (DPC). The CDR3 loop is CSAIRGSTIVTDTQYF. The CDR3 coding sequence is TGCAGTGCTATCCGGGGGTCAACCATTGTCACAGATACGCAGTATTTT.